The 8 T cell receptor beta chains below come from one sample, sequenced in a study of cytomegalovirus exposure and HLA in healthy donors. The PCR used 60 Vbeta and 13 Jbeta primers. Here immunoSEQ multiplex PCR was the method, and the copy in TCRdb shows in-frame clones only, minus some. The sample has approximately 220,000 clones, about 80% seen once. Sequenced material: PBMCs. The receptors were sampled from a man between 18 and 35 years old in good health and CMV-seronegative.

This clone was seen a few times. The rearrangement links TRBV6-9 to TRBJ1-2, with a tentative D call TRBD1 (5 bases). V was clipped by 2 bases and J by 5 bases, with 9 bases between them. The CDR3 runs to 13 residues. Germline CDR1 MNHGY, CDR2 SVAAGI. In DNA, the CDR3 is TGTGCCAGCAGTTATGAAGGGGTTTATGGCTACACCTTC. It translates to CASSYEGVYGYTF.

The CDR3 is CASSSPGTGFYEQYF. CDR3 bases: TGTGCCAGCTCATCTCCCGGGACAGGGTTCTACGAGCAGTACTTC. The chain carries TRBV18 and TRBJ2-7, with 9 positions matching TRBD1. The CDR3 covers 15 residues. V shed 5 bases and J 3 bases; nucleotides not matched to a gene: 8. CDR1 is KGHSH and CDR2 is LQKENI in the germline V gene.

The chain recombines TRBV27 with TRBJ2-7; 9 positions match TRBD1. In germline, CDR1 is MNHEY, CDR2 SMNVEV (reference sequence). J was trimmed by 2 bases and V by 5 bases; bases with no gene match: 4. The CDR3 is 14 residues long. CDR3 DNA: TGTGCCAGCAGTCCGGGACAGGGTCCCTACGAGCAGTACTTC. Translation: CASSPGQGPYEQYF.

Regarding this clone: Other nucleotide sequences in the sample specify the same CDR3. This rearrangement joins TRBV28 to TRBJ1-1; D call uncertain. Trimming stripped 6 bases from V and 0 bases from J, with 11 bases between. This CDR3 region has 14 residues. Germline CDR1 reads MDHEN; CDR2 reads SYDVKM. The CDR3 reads CASSPGVLNTEAFF. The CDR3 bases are TGTGCCAGCAGCCCGGGAGTCTTGAACACTGAAGCTTTCTTT.

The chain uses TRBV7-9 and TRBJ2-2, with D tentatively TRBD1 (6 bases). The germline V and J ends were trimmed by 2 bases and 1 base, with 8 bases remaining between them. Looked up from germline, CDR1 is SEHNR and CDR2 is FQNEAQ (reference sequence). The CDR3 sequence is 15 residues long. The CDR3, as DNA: TGTGCCAGCAGCTTAATCAGGGGGAACACCGGGGAGCTGTTTTTT. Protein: CASSLIRGNTGELFF.

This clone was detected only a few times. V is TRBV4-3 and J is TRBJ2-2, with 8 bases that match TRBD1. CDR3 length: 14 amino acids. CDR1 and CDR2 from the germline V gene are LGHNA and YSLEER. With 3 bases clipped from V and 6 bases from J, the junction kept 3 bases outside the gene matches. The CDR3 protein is CASSHRTGPGELFF. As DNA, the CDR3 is TGCGCCAGCAGCCACCGGACAGGGCCCGGGGAGCTGTTTTTT.

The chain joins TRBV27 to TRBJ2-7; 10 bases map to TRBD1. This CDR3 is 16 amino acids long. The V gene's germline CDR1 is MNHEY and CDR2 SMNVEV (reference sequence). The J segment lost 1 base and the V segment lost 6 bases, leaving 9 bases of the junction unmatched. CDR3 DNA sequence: TGTGCCAGCAGCCCCGACCGACAGGGGGCATCCTACGAGCAGTACTTC. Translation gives CASSPDRQGASYEQYF.

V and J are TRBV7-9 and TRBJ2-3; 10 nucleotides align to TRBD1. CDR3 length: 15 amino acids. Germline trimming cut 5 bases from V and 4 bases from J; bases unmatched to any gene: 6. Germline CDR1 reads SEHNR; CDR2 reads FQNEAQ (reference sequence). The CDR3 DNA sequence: TGTGCCAGCAGCCTCGGGACAGGGGCCCCAGATACGCAGTATTTT. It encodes CASSLGTGAPDTQYF.